The TCR beta chain under discussion was sequenced for a study of blood T cell repertoires in COVID-19. The wider study: Nucleic acid was either cDNA or gDNA, and it came from T cells, B-cell-depleted T cells, or PBMCs.

J lost 1 base, V lost 6 bases, and 5 bases had no gene match. This CDR3 has 15 residues. Germline V gives CDR1 LNHDA, CDR2 SQIVND (reference sequence). Using immunoSEQ multiplex PCR, the repertoire was profiled, and TCRdb retains in-frame clones only, with some absent. This table has about 390,000 clones, roughly 86% appearing once. This clonotype was obtained from a woman aged 60-70 years with COVID-19, enrolled during active disease. The sample was peripheral blood. The chain has TRBV19 and TRBJ2-2, with 7 bases fitting TRBD1. The DNA for the CDR3 is TGTGCCAGTAGCGCTCGACAGGGGAACACCGGGGAGCTGTTTTTT. Amino acids: CASSARQGNTGELFF.